The source of this T cell receptor (beta chain) is a study of cytomegalovirus exposure and HLA in healthy donors. A remark on this clone: No antigen is known for it.

Every donor was a healthy person donating bone marrow. The PCR had 60 Vbeta and 13 Jbeta primers. Generated by immunoSEQ multiplex PCR, the TCRdb table keeps only in-frame clones and is missing some. The sample contains 150,000 to 160,000 clones, 65% to 75% of which appear only once. The CDR3 totals 17 residues. From germline, CDR1 is SGHVS and CDR2 FQNEAQ. Study-wide findings and caveats: Likely technical artifact: a cluster of highly shared sequence variants. Through in vitro validation, a few CMV-associated chains were shown to be specific for CMV antigens. Cytomegalovirus association was listed for about 170 TCR beta chains.

The sample taken for sequencing was PBMCs. The sequence was obtained from a man between 18 and 29 years old in good health and CMV-seronegative. This chain uses TRBV7-8 with TRBJ2-5; 7 bases agree with TRBD2. The J call is uncertain, as TRBJ2-7 better fits the DNA end. The CDR3 DNA follows: TGTGCCAGCAGCCCTAGAGGTGGCAATACCGGGGGGAGCGAGCAGTACTTC. Its translation: CASSPRGGNTGGSEQYF.